The 27 T cell receptor beta chains presented below share a single source sample, sequenced in a study of beta chain features in type 1 diabetes. Overall study findings and caveats: Shorter TCRB CDR3s, moderately but significantly so, marked every one of the four CD4+ subsets in Type 1 diabetes patients.

Their target antigens are unknown. Sequenced material consisted of expressed TCRB transcripts (all of the isolated RNA was reverse transcribed). Produced via immunoSEQ multiplex PCR; TCRdb's table is partial and in-frame only. The sample holds hundreds of thousands of clones; approximately 16% are singletons and the top ten take around 0.015%. Sequencing was carried out using naive CD4+ T cells from blood. The receptors come from a man younger than 35 with type 1 diabetes.

This clone has more than one count but fewer than ten. The V gene is TRBV7-2, the J gene TRBJ1-5, with a weak D call TRBD1 (6 bases). V shed 5 bases and J shed 5 bases, with 22 bases lying between them. CDR3 length: 17 amino acids. Germline V gene sequence: CDR1 SGHTA, CDR2 FQGNSA. The CDR3 reads CASSGSLRQGMDQPQHF. The CDR3 region has the DNA TGTGCCAGCAGCGGGAGTTTGCGGCAGGGGATGGATCAGCCCCAGCATTTT.

This rearrangement joins TRBV6-1 to TRBJ2-7, with no clear D. CDR3 length: 11 residues. The V end lost 6 bases, the J end lost 3 bases, and 6 bases lay between the germline ends. Germline values: CDR1 MNHNS, CDR2 SASEGT. The CDR3 DNA reads TGTGCCAGCAGAGACAACTACGAGCAGTACTTC. Translating it yields CASRDNYEQYF.

The chain recombines TRBV5-1 with TRBJ2-2; possibly TRBD1 for D (6 bases). The CDR3 is made up of 14 amino acids. V lost 2 bases and J 5 bases, leaving 10 bases between the germline ends. Germline assignment: CDR1 SGHRS and CDR2 YFSETQ. CDR3 residues: CASSLLGQTGELFF. The CDR3 DNA sequence: TGCGCCAGCAGCTTACTCGGACAGACCGGGGAGCTGTTTTTT.

The chain is built from TRBV19 and TRBJ1-6; the match to TRBD1 covers 9 bases. CDR1 is LNHDA, CDR2 SQIVND, per germline (reference sequence). Trimming removed 3 bases from V and 9 bases from J; junction bases left unmatched: 6. The CDR3 extends over 15 amino acids. Here the CDR3 reads CASSIEDRGSSPLHF. CDR3 nucleotide sequence: TGTGCCAGTAGTATCGAGGACAGGGGAAGTTCACCCCTCCACTTT.

The chain uses TRBV18 and TRBJ2-3, with TRBD2 matching 13 bases. V lost 3 bases to trimming and J lost 10 bases; unmatched junction nucleotides: 7. This CDR3 spans 15 amino acids. Germline V gene lookup returns CDR1 KGHSH and CDR2 LQKENI. CDR3 bases: TGTGCCAGCTCACCCCTCGGACTAGCGGGAGAATCGCAGTATTTT. This gives the protein CASSPLGLAGESQYF.

This clone occurred many times. J is TRBJ2-1 and V is TRBV4-3; D may be TRBD1 (5 bases). Germline assignment: CDR1 LGHNA and CDR2 YSLEER. V was cut by 5 bases and J by 4 bases, with 9 bases left in between. This CDR3 is built from 13 residues. The CDR3: CASSVGAYNEQFF. Here the CDR3 DNA reads TGCGCCAGCAGCGTAGGGGCTTACAATGAGCAGTTCTTC.

The CDR3: CASSPGNSYEQYF. In DNA form, the CDR3 reads TGTGCCAGCTCACCCGGGAATTCCTACGAGCAGTACTTC. The V call is TRBV18, the J call TRBJ2-7, with D possibly matching TRBD2 (5 bases). CDR1 is KGHSH, CDR2 LQKENI, per germline. V gave up 3 bases and J gave up 1 base, with 7 bases separating them. This CDR3 comprises 13 residues.

This clone turned up a few times. V is TRBV2 and J is TRBJ2-1, with 8 bases fitting TRBD2. Trimming took 3 bases from V and 3 from J; bases not matched to a gene: 4. CDR1 and CDR2 (germline): SNHLY, FYNNEI. The CDR3 has 15 amino acids. The CDR3 is CASSEAGLDYNEQFF. The CDR3 DNA is TGTGCCAGCAGTGAGGCGGGACTAGACTACAATGAGCAGTTCTTC.

The V gene is TRBV6-5, the J gene TRBJ2-7; TRBD1 is a possible D gene (5 bases). CDR1 is MNHEY, CDR2 SVGAGI, per germline. V gave up 6 bases and J gave up 0 bases, with 12 bases separating them. The CDR3 contains 14 residues. The CDR3 reads CASRAIGHSYEQYF. The CDR3 coding sequence is TGTGCCAGCAGAGCTATCGGACACTCCTACGAGCAGTACTTC.

The chain links TRBV11-2 to TRBJ2-7; D gene unclear. The V gene lost 2 bases and the J gene lost 6 bases, with 5 bases spanning the gap. The CDR3 is 11 amino acids. From germline, CDR1 is SGHAT and CDR2 FQNNGV. The CDR3 protein is CASSLSSEQYF. CDR3 sequence (DNA): TGTGCCAGCAGCTTAAGCTCCGAGCAGTACTTC.

This clone was found a few times. At the DNA level, this CDR3 is encoded by other sequences in the same sample as well. This chain connects TRBV14 to TRBJ2-5, with D unclear. Per germline, CDR1 SGHDN and CDR2 FVKESK. This CDR3 is built from 13 residues. V lost 1 base, J lost 7 bases, and 10 bases lay in between. The CDR3, as DNA: TGTGCCAGCAGCCAAGGATCCCCGGGGACCCAGTACTTC. Translating it yields CASSQGSPGTQYF.

This clone was found a few times. The chain links TRBV7-2 to TRBJ1-1; D perhaps matches TRBD1 (5 bases). The germline CDR1 and CDR2 sequences are SGHTA and FQGNSA. This CDR3 is built from 13 residues. V was trimmed by 1 base and J by 5 bases, leaving 8 bases between them. The CDR3 nucleotides are TGTGCCAGCAGCTTAGAGAAGGGGACTGAAGCTTTCTTT. This sequence encodes CASSLEKGTEAFF.

In its sample, this clone was seen a few times. The chain uses TRBV28 and TRBJ2-7; tentatively, D is TRBD2 (6 bases). From germline, CDR1 is MDHEN and CDR2 SYDVKM. The CDR3 loop spans 14 amino acids. The V and J ends lost 4 bases and 2 bases respectively, with 12 bases between them. CDR3 protein: CASSSAGSTYEQYF. CDR3 DNA sequence: TGTGCCAGCAGTTCCGCGGGGTCAACCTACGAGCAGTACTTC.

This clone came up a few times. V gene TRBV7-2 combines with J gene TRBJ1-2; 7 bases map to TRBD1. Germline lookup yields CDR1 SGHTA and CDR2 FQGNSA. Trimming took 5 bases from V and 2 from J; bases not matched to a gene: 8. CDR3 length equals 15 residues. The CDR3 coding sequence is TGTGCCAGCAGCCAAGAGACAGGGAGAAACTATGGCTACACCTTC. As protein: CASSQETGRNYGYTF.

This clone was seen a handful of times. V gene TRBV4-2 combines with J gene TRBJ2-3; D is uncertain. This CDR3 has 12 amino acids. Germline values: CDR1 LGHNA, CDR2 YNFKEQ. V dropped 2 bases and J dropped 4 bases, with 4 bases sitting between them. The CDR3 DNA reads TGTGCCAGCAGCCAACCGGCAGATACGCAGTATTTT. It yields the protein CASSQPADTQYF.

This clone was counted between two and nine times. The V gene is TRBV28, the J gene TRBJ2-7; maybe TRBD1 (5 bases). The V gene lost 5 bases and the J gene lost 3 bases, with 14 bases spanning the gap. This CDR3 comprises 14 residues. From germline, CDR1 is MDHEN and CDR2 SYDVKM. CDR3 coding DNA: TGTGCCAGCAGTCCCCCCGACAGAGACTACGAGCAGTACTTC. It codes for CASSPPDRDYEQYF.

V gene TRBV30 combines with J gene TRBJ2-1, with TRBD2 as a possible D gene (6 bases). There are 14 residues in the CDR3. CDR1 is GTSNPN, CDR2 SVGIG, per germline (reference sequence). V was cut by 3 bases and J by 9 bases, with 18 bases left in between. This CDR3 reads CAWRDWDLSSEQFF. CDR3 in DNA: TGTGCCTGGAGAGACTGGGACTTATCCAGTGAGCAGTTCTTC.

This clone came up a few times. The chain recombines TRBV28 with TRBJ2-1; D possibly corresponds to TRBD2 (5 bases). The CDR3 runs to 16 residues. CDR1 MDHEN and CDR2 SYDVKM come from the germline V gene. V was cut by 1 base and J by 6 bases, with 16 bases left in between. CDR3 in DNA: TGTGCCAGCAGTTTATTGCGGGTACGATCGATCAATGAGCAGTTCTTC. Protein product: CASSLLRVRSINEQFF.

There are a few counts of this clone. This sample also contains other DNA sequences that code for the same CDR3. The rearrangement uses TRBV29-1 and TRBJ2-3, with D tentatively TRBD2 (6 bases). The length of the CDR3 is 13 residues. V lost 4 bases, J lost 3 bases, and 11 bases lay in between. CDR1 is SQVTM and CDR2 is ANQGSEA in the germline V gene. This chain's CDR3 is CSVVGLATDTQYF. The DNA of the CDR3 is TGCAGCGTTGTGGGGCTAGCGACAGATACGCAGTATTTT.

This clone occurred a few times. This chain uses TRBV5-4 with TRBJ2-5; no definite D call. The CDR3 is made up of 15 amino acids. V was shortened by 4 bases and J by 5 bases, with 18 bases between the two germline ends. Looked up from germline, CDR1 is SGHNT and CDR2 is YYREEE (reference sequence). In nucleotides, the CDR3 is TGTGCCAGCAGCCAAGATCTATCTAGTAGGGAGACCCAGTACTTC. This encodes CASSQDLSSRETQYF.

The chain recombines TRBV27 with TRBJ1-1; a possible D gene is TRBD1 (6 bases). This CDR3 spans 15 amino acids. Trimming pared 5 bases from V and 3 bases from J, leaving 16 bases between. Germline CDR1 reads MNHEY; CDR2 reads SMNVEV (reference sequence). The CDR3 nucleotides are TGTGCCAGCAGTCACTTGTTGGACAGTTACACTGAAGCTTTCTTT. It specifies CASSHLLDSYTEAFF.

This clone has only a few counts. The gene calls are TRBV9 and TRBJ2-2; unclear D gene. The ends were cut back, 3 bases at V and 0 bases at J, with 12 bases in the middle. This CDR3 comprises 16 residues. Germline V CDR1 and CDR2: SGDLS, YYNGEE. The CDR3 region is CASSAYGSPNTGELFF. The CDR3 DNA reads as TGTGCCAGCAGCGCATACGGGTCCCCGAACACCGGGGAGCTGTTTTTT.

The chain has TRBV13 and TRBJ2-1, with 9 bases identical to TRBD2. The CDR3 covers 14 residues. The V gene end was trimmed by 5 bases and the J gene end by 4 bases; junction bases not matched to a gene: 3. CDR1 PRHDT and CDR2 FYEKMQ come from the germline V gene (reference sequence). The CDR3, as DNA: TGTGCCAGCAGCGGGACTAGCCTTTACAATGAGCAGTTCTTC. It is translated as CASSGTSLYNEQFF. Full variable domain (remainder filled in from reference TRBV13 and TRBJ2-1): AAGVIQSPRHLIKEKRETATLKCYPIPRHDTVYWYQQGPGQDPQFLISFYEKMQSDKGSIPDRFSAQQFSDYHSELNMSSLELGDSALYFCASSGTSLYNEQFFGPGTRLTVL.

This clone appeared a few times. The CDR3 DNA reads as TGCGCCAGCAGCCCTGTCGACTCGGACAAAAACATTCAGTACTTC. This sequence encodes CASSPVDSDKNIQYF. The chain joins TRBV5-1 to TRBJ2-4; no clear D. CDR1 SGHRS and CDR2 YFSETQ come from the germline V gene. The ends were cut back, 4 bases at V and 3 bases at J, with 14 bases in the middle. This CDR3 is built from 15 residues.

There are a few counts of this clone. CDR3 sequence: CAWSGQFHSGANVLTF. The CDR3 nucleotides are TGTGCCTGGAGTGGGCAGTTCCACTCTGGGGCCAACGTCCTGACTTTC. This chain links TRBV30 with TRBJ2-6; D is undetermined. CDR1 is GTSNPN and CDR2 is SVGIG in the germline V gene (reference sequence). The V gene lost 1 base and the J gene lost 0 bases, with 10 bases spanning the gap. The CDR3 contains 16 residues. Full variable domain (outside the CDR3, taken from reference TRBV30 and TRBJ2-6): SQTIHQWPATLVQPVGSPLSLECTVEGTSNPNLYWYRQAAGRGLQLLFYSVGIGQISSEVPQNLSASRPQDRQFILSSKKLLLSDSGFYLCAWSGQFHSGANVLTFGAGSRLTVL.

The sample holds a few counts of this clone. The J gene is TRBJ2-5, the V gene TRBV5-1; no firm D call. Trimming took off 0 bases at V and 5 bases at J, with 11 bases between the two ends. The germline gives CDR1 SGHRS, CDR2 YFSETQ. CDR3 length: 14 amino acids. The CDR3 nucleotides are TGCGCCAGCAGCTTGGGTCTACACGGGGAGACCCAGTACTTC. This encodes CASSLGLHGETQYF.

The rearrangement links TRBV11-2 to TRBJ1-2, with D perhaps matching TRBD1 (5 bases). Trimming took off 5 bases at V and 3 bases at J, with 7 bases between the two ends. Looked up from germline, CDR1 is SGHAT and CDR2 is FQNNGV. The CDR3 totals 12 residues. CDR3 protein: CASSRQYYGYTF. CDR3 DNA: TGTGCCAGCAGCCGACAGTACTATGGCTACACCTTC.